This T cell receptor beta chain was identified during a study of vaccination and CD4 T cells after COVID-19. Study-wide context: Two of the convalescents were Hispanic, and convalescents were six males and four females.

As for this clonotype: Its target is unknown.

Treatment defined: roughly ten-day PBMC culture with coronavirus spike peptide pools or control peptides (ViraFEST assay). Once obtained from cultured CD4+ T cells, the DNA was sequenced using the Oncomine TCR Beta short-read assay. From the PCR reads, TCRdb called clonotypes with MiXCR, one entry per CDR3 protein. The sample contains about 21,000 distinct CDR3 sequences, less than 60% of which appear only once. J lost 5 bases, V lost 6 bases, and 7 bases had no gene match. CDR1 and CDR2 (germline): SGHTA, FQGNSA. CDR3 length: 15 residues. The sample comprised CD4+ T cells from blood, cultured in vitro. The gene calls are TRBV7-2 and TRBJ1-6, with 7 positions matching TRBD1. The clonotype comes from a human donor who had recovered from COVID-19. The CDR3 DNA follows: TGTGCCAGCAGTAAAGACAGGGACCATAATTCACCCCTCCACTTT. Its protein is CASSKDRDHNSPLHF.